A single sample gave rise to the 18 T cell receptor beta chains below, sequenced in a study of T-cell reconstitution after alpha-beta-depleted transplantation in children. Construction of the TCRbeta library involved unique molecular identifiers. TCRdb re-called the PCR reads through MiXCR, storing one row per CDR3 protein. The sample lists hundreds of thousands of distinct CDR3 sequences, about 16% occurring once. Sequenced here: PBMCs, mostly from graft donor cells, sampled 360 days after TCRalphabeta/CD19-depleted stem cell transplant. These receptors all stem from a male patient aged 10 to 17 who had a stem cell transplant for acute lymphoblastic leukemia, so the T cells may come from the graft donor.

As regards this clonotype: The junction does not match germline at one end; this may be a read error. In DNA, the CDR3 is TGCTGTGCTAGAGATAACACGAAGCCCTTAAGCACAGATACGCAGTATTTT. This codes for CCARDNTKPLSTDTQYF. The chain joins TRBV20-1 to TRBJ2-3; D gene ambiguous. The CDR3 sequence is 17 residues long. The germline gives CDR1 DFQATT, CDR2 SNEGSKA (reference sequence).

The chain is built from TRBV4-1 and TRBJ2-3; 11 bases match TRBD2. The CDR3 length is 17 residues. Germline-derived CDR1 and CDR2 are MGHRA and YSYEKL. V lost 2 bases, J lost 3 bases, and 7 bases stayed unmatched. CDR3 amino acids: CASSQLLAGVRTDTQYF. The CDR3 DNA reads TGCGCCAGCAGCCAACTACTAGCGGGAGTGAGGACAGATACGCAGTATTTT.

This clonotype occurred a few times. The rearrangement links TRBV4-1 to TRBJ2-5; D possibly corresponds to TRBD2 (5 bases). Germline V CDR1 and CDR2: MGHRA, YSYEKL. V lost 2 bases and J lost 3, with 7 bases in between. The CDR3 has 13 amino acids. The CDR3 spells CASSQQRKETQYF. Here the CDR3 DNA reads TGCGCCAGCAGCCAACAGCGGAAAGAGACCCAGTACTTC.

This clonotype was observed at least ten times. V is TRBV7-2 and J is TRBJ2-3, with 8 bases fitting TRBD2. This CDR3 has 15 amino acids. J lost 6 bases, V lost 6 bases, and 11 bases had no gene match. CDR1 is SGHTA and CDR2 is FQGNSA in the germline V gene. The CDR3 protein is CASRPLAGIGDTQYF. The DNA for the CDR3 is TGTGCCAGCAGACCTCTAGCGGGCATAGGGGATACGCAGTATTTT. The full variable domain, with the rest looked up from reference TRBV7-2 and TRBJ2-3, is GAGVSQSPSNKVTEKGKDVELRCDPISGHTALYWYRQSLGQGLEFLIYFQGNSAPDKSGLPSDRFSAERTGGSVSTLTIQRTQQEDSAVYLCASRPLAGIGDTQYFGPGTRLTVL.

The chain has TRBV7-9 and TRBJ2-2, with TRBD2 as a possible D gene (6 bases). Germline-derived CDR1 and CDR2 are SEHNR and FQNEAQ (reference sequence). The CDR3 loop spans 16 amino acids. Trimming removed 7 bases from V and 5 bases from J, with 20 bases in between. The CDR3 nucleotides are TGTGCCAGCACCCTAGACGTCGGGGGAGGTACCGGGGAGCTGTTTTTT. Amino acid sequence: CASTLDVGGGTGELFF.

This clonotype was seen a handful of times. J is TRBJ2-2 and V is TRBV20-1; TRBD1 or TRBD2 may be the D gene (5 bases each). This CDR3 has 17 residues. V lost 6 bases to trimming and J lost 6 bases, with 26 bases between them. The germline V gene has CDR1 DFQATT and CDR2 SNEGSKA (reference sequence). The CDR3 DNA follows: TGCAGTGCACAGAACCGGGACCTTCCGTGGGACGCCGGGGAGCTGTTTTTT. It specifies CSAQNRDLPWDAGELFF.

This chain joins TRBV19 and TRBJ2-1; D is uncertain. The V and J ends lost 1 base and 7 bases respectively, with 11 bases between them. Looked up from germline, CDR1 is LNHDA and CDR2 is SQIVND (reference sequence). The CDR3 runs 14 residues. The CDR3 protein is CASSIGELQNEQFF. DNA of the CDR3: TGTGCCAGTAGTATAGGTGAACTGCAGAATGAGCAGTTCTTC.

This clonotype has a handful of counts. The chain is built from TRBV20-1 and TRBJ2-7; 7 positions agree with TRBD1. The V segment lost 6 bases and the J segment 0 bases; nucleotides outside the gene matches: 14. The length of the CDR3 is 16 residues. Germline V gene sequence: CDR1 DFQATT, CDR2 SNEGSKA (reference sequence). This CDR3 is CSAPGQFGLHSYEQYF. CDR3 sequence (DNA): TGCAGTGCCCCGGGACAGTTTGGCCTCCACTCCTACGAGCAGTACTTC.

This clonotype was picked up a small number of times. The chain recombines TRBV5-1 with TRBJ2-7; 7 bases align to TRBD2. CDR1 SGHRS and CDR2 YFSETQ come from the germline V gene. Losses at the gene ends were 3 bases for V and 1 base for J; bases not matched to a gene: 7. CDR3 size: 15 residues. This CDR3 reads CASSWTGGSSYEQYF. In DNA form, the CDR3 reads TGCGCCAGCAGCTGGACGGGGGGATCTTCCTACGAGCAGTACTTC.

In DNA, the CDR3 is TGTGCCAGCAGCTTGCGCGACAGGCTAGTAGAGACCCAGTACTTC. This gives the protein CASSLRDRLVETQYF. The chain joins TRBV5-5 to TRBJ2-5; perhaps TRBD1 as D (6 bases). Germline lookup yields CDR1 SGHKS and CDR2 YYEKEE (reference sequence). V was clipped by 1 base and J by 4 bases, with 14 bases between them. The CDR3 contains 15 residues.

The genes are TRBV9 and TRBJ2-3; D remains unclear. Germline V gene lookup returns CDR1 SGDLS and CDR2 YYNGEE. V lost 0 bases and J lost 0, with 5 bases in between. This CDR3 region has 14 residues. The CDR3 sequence: CASSVETSTDTQYF. The CDR3 nucleotides read TGTGCCAGCAGCGTAGAGACTAGCACAGATACGCAGTATTTT.

This clonotype was observed a handful of times. The V and J genes are TRBV7-9 and TRBJ1-1; TRBD1 aligns across 7 bases. Germline-derived CDR1 and CDR2 are SEHNR and FQNEAQ (reference sequence). The CDR3 extends over 15 amino acids. V was pared by 4 bases and J by 5 bases, with 10 bases of the junction left unmatched. For the CDR3, the DNA is TGTGCCAGCAGCTACCGGACAGGTGTGAGGACTGAAGCTTTCTTT. This codes for CASSYRTGVRTEAFF.

The rearrangement links TRBV20-1 to TRBJ2-4; tentative D call: TRBD1 (5 bases). V dropped 0 bases and J dropped 0 bases, with 15 bases sitting between them. The CDR3 runs to 17 residues. CDR1 and CDR2 (germline): DFQATT, SNEGSKA (reference sequence). The CDR3 sequence is CSAREGRQGIAKNIQYF. The CDR3, as DNA: TGCAGTGCTAGAGAGGGTCGGCAGGGTATAGCCAAAAACATTCAGTACTTC.

The gene calls are TRBV7-9 and TRBJ2-1, with 8 nucleotides matching TRBD2. Germline CDR1 SEHNR, CDR2 FQNEAQ (reference sequence). The CDR3 is made up of 16 amino acids. The junction had 7 bases not matched to a gene; V was cut back by 4 bases and J by 2 bases. CDR3 sequence reads: CASSSRTSGTYNEQFF. The DNA for the CDR3 is TGTGCCAGCAGCTCCAGAACTAGCGGAACCTACAATGAGCAGTTCTTC.

CDR3: CASSQGPSGSMYIQYF. The CDR3 nucleotides read TGTGCCAGCAGCCAAGGTCCTAGCGGGAGTATGTACATTCAGTACTTC. This sequence joins TRBV3-1 and TRBJ2-4, with 10 positions matching TRBD2. Germline V lookup: CDR1 LGHDT, CDR2 YNNKEL (reference sequence). The V segment lost 1 base and the J segment 8 bases; nucleotides outside the gene matches: 8. CDR3 length: 16 amino acids.

The chain recombines TRBV4-1 with TRBJ2-5, with D maybe TRBD2 (5 bases). The CDR3 covers 14 residues. CDR1 and CDR2 from the germline V gene are MGHRA and YSYEKL. V dropped 4 bases and J dropped 3 bases, with 12 bases sitting between them. As DNA, the CDR3 is TGCGCCAGCAGCCCGACTACTAGGGAAGAGACCCAGTACTTC. Translated: CASSPTTREETQYF.

This clonotype was found a few times. The genes are TRBV7-9 and TRBJ2-5; no clear D gene. Germline values: CDR1 SEHNR, CDR2 FQNEAQ (reference sequence). Trimming removed 1 base from V and 2 bases from J, with 11 bases in between. The length of the CDR3 is 15 residues. In DNA form, the CDR3 reads TGTGCCAGCAGCTTAGTTCTACGGGTACAAGAGACCCAGTACTTC. Its translation is CASSLVLRVQETQYF.

The table lists this clonotype with a few counts. The chain links TRBV12-3 or TRBV12-4 to TRBJ2-5, with 11 positions matching TRBD2. Trimming took 4 bases from V and 3 from J; bases not matched to a gene: 7. This CDR3 spans 16 amino acids. In nucleotides, the CDR3 is TGTGCCAGCAGTTCATCTTTAGCGGGAGGGGAAGAGACCCAGTACTTC. This translates into CASSSSLAGGEETQYF.